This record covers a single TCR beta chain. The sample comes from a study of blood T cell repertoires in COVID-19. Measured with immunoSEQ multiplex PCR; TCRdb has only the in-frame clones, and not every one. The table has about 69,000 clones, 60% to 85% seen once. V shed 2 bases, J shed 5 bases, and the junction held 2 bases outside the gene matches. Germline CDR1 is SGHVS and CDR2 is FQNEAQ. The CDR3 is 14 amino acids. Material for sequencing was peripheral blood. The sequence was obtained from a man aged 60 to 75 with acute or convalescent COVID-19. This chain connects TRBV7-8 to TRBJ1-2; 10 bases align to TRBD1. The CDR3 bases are TGTGCCAGCAGCTTAAGGACAGGGGGATATGGCTACACCTTC. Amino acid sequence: CASSLRTGGYGYTF. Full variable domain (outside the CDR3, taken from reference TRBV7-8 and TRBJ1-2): GAGVSQSPRYKVAKRGQDVALRCDPISGHVSLFWYQQALGQGPEFLTYFQNEAQLDKSGLPSDRFFAERPEGSVSTLKIQRTQQEDSAVYLCASSLRTGGYGYTFGSGTRLTVV.